Listed below are T cell receptor beta chains from one sample, sequenced in a study of shared clonotypes between healthy human individuals. Only in-frame clones appear in the TCRdb table, and some are missing; sequencing was by immunoSEQ multiplex PCR. The repertoire holds millions of clones, with just under 95% as singletons. Sequenced: naive CD8+ T cells sorted from blood. These receptors originate from a man younger than 35 in good health. CDR3s include the opening cysteine and the closing phenylalanine or tryptophan. A D gene is named only where the DNA matches it firmly.

v_gene	d_gene	j_gene	CDR3aa
TRBV7-9	NA	TRBJ2-7	CASSSERVEYF
TRBV27	NA	TRBJ2-7	CASSPGYEQYF
TRBV28	NA	TRBJ1-5	CASIQSGNQPQHF
TRBV30	NA	TRBJ2-7	CAWTVGAEQYF
TRBV10-3	NA	TRBJ2-7	CAISESLGEQYF
TRBV10-3	TRBD1	TRBJ1-1	CAISGTGSVNTEAFF
TRBV29-1	TRBD1	TRBJ1-4	CSVETGVATNEKLFF
TRBV5-1	NA	TRBJ2-7	CASTDSGDGQYF
TRBV13	NA	TRBJ2-7	CASSPPQERERIYEQYF
TRBV13	TRBD1	TRBJ2-5	CASSASGTGGRETQYF
TRBV9	TRBD2	TRBJ2-7	CASSPTSGGTYEQYF
TRBV10-3	TRBD1	TRBJ1-4	CAINRQGPRPSTNEKLFF
TRBV5-4	NA	TRBJ2-5	CASSLQERGLETQYF
TRBV6-1	TRBD1	TRBJ1-6	CASSEGGTGLVSPLHF
TRBV11-3	NA	TRBJ2-1	CASSFGSYNEQFF
TRBV5-6	NA	TRBJ1-3	CASIPGQANPPGDTIYF
TRBV10-1	NA	TRBJ1-6	CASSTGSYNSPLHF
TRBV5-1	NA	TRBJ1-1	CASSLANTEAFF
TRBV28	NA	TRBJ2-7	CASSPGPSYEQYF
TRBV9	NA	TRBJ1-2	CASSVDRTPQAPYGYTF
TRBV10-1	NA	TRBJ2-2	CASSGGLAGLNTGELFF
TRBV7-6	TRBD1	TRBJ1-1	CASSLVRAGGPNTEAFF
TRBV4-1	NA	TRBJ2-5	CASSGDLRETQYF
TRBV6-1	TRBD2	TRBJ2-3	CASSEAGWTGGPPDTQYF
TRBV5-6	NA	TRBJ1-2	CASSWEGSPVDTF
TRBV5-6	NA	TRBJ2-5	CASSSRTRHAGETQYF
TRBV27	NA	TRBJ2-7	CASSESGNFRYEQYF
TRBV28	NA	TRBJ1-1	CASSFGANTEAFF
TRBV2	TRBD1	TRBJ2-7	CASSEYEGAALSYEQYF
TRBV9	NA	TRBJ2-7	CASSLQGTYEQYF
TRBV28	TRBD1	TRBJ1-2	CASSPGQGYGYTF
TRBV6-1	NA	TRBJ2-7	CASRDTSYDEQYF
TRBV7-8	NA	TRBJ2-5	CASTLTGETQYF
TRBV5-1	TRBD1	TRBJ2-1	CASSSGQGRYNEQFF
TRBV7-9	TRBD1	TRBJ1-4	CASSSLTGFNEKLFF
TRBV9	NA	TRBJ2-3	CASSVGSTGIGDPQYF
TRBV19	NA	TRBJ2-1	CASSPPRYSGSRGQFF
TRBV5-4	TRBD1	TRBJ1-4	CASSYRGLDEKLFF
TRBV5-1	NA	TRBJ2-7	CASSLAGGLAYEQYF
TRBV11-3	NA	TRBJ2-7	CASSFGDVYEQYF
TRBV6-1	NA	TRBJ2-7	CARRSGYEQYF
TRBV5-1	NA	TRBJ1-6	CASSLGFTENSPLHF
TRBV28	NA	TRBJ1-5	CATKRTVYSNQPQHF
TRBV21-1	NA	TRBJ2-5	CASSKGTDRQFQETQYF
TRBV9	NA	TRBJ2-7	CASSVGQSLEQYF
TRBV13	NA	TRBJ2-2	CASSSLGETGELFF